These 25 T cell receptor beta chains were all obtained from the same sample, sequenced in a study of PD-1 blockade in classical Hodgkin lymphoma. Every single patient, without exception, relapsed after autologous stem cell transplantation, and brentuximab vedotin exposure varied. TCRdb keeps only in-frame clones here, not all; method: immunoSEQ multiplex PCR. The data show around 28,000 clones, approximately 82% seen once. The sample in question was peripheral blood mononuclear cells (PBMCs), obtained before the second cycle of nivolumab. The receptors stem from a human donor with classical Hodgkin lymphoma.

This chain uses TRBV7-2 with TRBJ2-1; TRBD2 aligns across 14 bases. Germline V gives CDR1 SGHTA, CDR2 FQGNSA. The CDR3 is 15 residues long. The V gene end was trimmed by 5 bases and the J gene end by 9 bases; junction bases not matched to a gene: 6. CDR3 region: CASSPRLAGGREQFF. CDR3 sequence (DNA): TGTGCCAGCAGCCCGCGACTAGCGGGGGGGCGTGAGCAGTTCTTC. The complete variable domain, with remaining parts taken from reference TRBV7-2 and TRBJ2-1, reads GAGVSQSPSNKVTEKGKDVELRCDPISGHTALYWYRQSLGQGLEFLIYFQGNSAPDKSGLPSDRFSAERTGGSVSTLTIQRTQQEDSAVYLCASSPRLAGGREQFFGPGTRLTVL.

The V and J genes are TRBV5-5 and TRBJ1-3; D may be TRBD1 (5 bases). Per germline, CDR1 SGHKS and CDR2 YYEKEE (reference sequence). The CDR3 length is 15 residues. Trimming took off 0 bases at V and 1 base at J, with 8 bases between the two ends. This CDR3 reads CASSLVGGSGNTIYF. As DNA, the CDR3 is TGTGCCAGCAGCTTGGTCGGGGGTTCTGGAAACACCATATATTTT.

V usage is TRBV7-2 and J usage is TRBJ1-5; the D is unclear. The V gene lost 1 base and the J gene lost 0 bases, with 4 bases spanning the gap. Germline loops: CDR1 SGHTA, CDR2 FQGNSA. This CDR3 is 14 amino acids long. The CDR3 loop is CASSLGYSNQPQHF. DNA of the CDR3: TGTGCCAGCAGCTTAGGTTATAGCAATCAGCCCCAGCATTTT. Together with reference TRBV7-2 and TRBJ1-5, the CDR3 gives the full variable domain: GAGVSQSPSNKVTEKGKDVELRCDPISGHTALYWYRQSLGQGLEFLIYFQGNSAPDKSGLPSDRFSAERTGGSVSTLTIQRTQQEDSAVYLCASSLGYSNQPQHFGDGTRLSIL.

In this sample, this clone turned up once. The CDR3 region is CASRWSTGEAFF. DNA for the CDR3: TGCGCCAGCAGATGGTCGACAGGGGAAGCTTTCTTT. V is TRBV5-1 and J is TRBJ1-1, with 7 bases lining up with TRBD1. The CDR3 sequence is 12 residues long. V lost 5 bases to trimming and J lost 8 bases; unmatched junction nucleotides: 6. Germline CDR1 and CDR2: SGHRS and YFSETQ.

A note on this clone: An end of the junction does not agree with germline; a read error may underlie this. The CDR3 loop reads CASSLSDRVVF. The CDR3 coding sequence is TGTGCCAGCAGTCTGAGTGACAGGGTGGTCTTT. The V and J genes are TRBV6-5 and TRBJ1-1; TRBD1 matches at 7 bases. Germline loops: CDR1 MNHEY, CDR2 SVGAGI. There are 11 residues in the CDR3.

The V gene is TRBV5-4, the J gene TRBJ2-5; 7 positions agree with TRBD1. The CDR3 length is 14 residues. Trimming cost V 1 base and J 5 bases; bases outside gene matches: 5. Germline V lookup: CDR1 SGHNT, CDR2 YYREEE (reference sequence). The CDR3: CASSLSGGEETQYF. In nucleotides, the CDR3 is TGTGCCAGCAGCTTGTCAGGGGGAGAGGAGACCCAGTACTTC.

This chain joins TRBV27 and TRBJ2-1, with D perhaps given as TRBD1 or TRBD2 (6 bases each). The V and J ends lost 5 bases and 4 bases respectively, with 15 bases between them. The CDR3 spans 15 residues. Germline lookup yields CDR1 MNHEY and CDR2 SMNVEV (reference sequence). Here the CDR3 reads CASSPPSGAYNEQFF. DNA of the CDR3: TGTGCCAGCAGTCCCCCATCGGGGGCTTACAATGAGCAGTTCTTC.

The V gene is TRBV5-8, the J gene TRBJ2-1; D is perhaps TRBD2 (5 bases). This CDR3 is 16 amino acids long. Germline V gene sequence: CDR1 SGHTS, CDR2 YDEGEE. V was trimmed by 4 bases and J by 0 bases, leaving 14 bases between them. The CDR3 DNA follows: TGTGCCAGCAGCCCGAGGACGGGGATCTCCTACAATGAGCAGTTCTTC. It yields the protein CASSPRTGISYNEQFF.

There are a few counts of this clone. The chain recombines TRBV28 with TRBJ1-1; maybe TRBD1 (5 bases). V was cut by 5 bases and J by 3 bases, with 13 bases left in between. The CDR3 is 14 residues long. The V gene's germline CDR1 is MDHEN and CDR2 SYDVKM. In DNA form, the CDR3 reads TGTGCCAGCAGTCTATTGGGGGGACACACTGAAGCTTTCTTT. Residues: CASSLLGGHTEAFF.

In its sample, this clone was seen once. The rearrangement uses TRBV7-6 and TRBJ2-3, with D perhaps TRBD2 (5 bases). Trimming took off 2 bases at V and 7 bases at J, with 16 bases between the two ends. Germline assignment: CDR1 SGHVS and CDR2 FNYEAQ. The CDR3 runs to 15 residues. The CDR3 coding sequence is TGTGCCAGCAGCTTATTCGCGGGCTCCGGATATACGCAGTATTTT. Encoded protein: CASSLFAGSGYTQYF.

This chain connects TRBV4-2 to TRBJ1-2; 11 bases align to TRBD1. Germline values: CDR1 LGHNA, CDR2 YNFKEQ. The CDR3 runs to 13 residues. Losses at the gene ends were 5 bases for V and 4 bases for J; bases not matched to a gene: 0. DNA of the CDR3: TGTGCCAGCAGCGGACAGGGGGCCTATGGCTACACCTTC. This gives the protein CASSGQGAYGYTF.

The V call is TRBV5-1, the J call TRBJ1-1; 7 nucleotides match TRBD1. Losses at the gene ends were 3 bases for V and 1 base for J; bases not matched to a gene: 9. In germline, CDR1 is SGHRS, CDR2 YFSETQ. The CDR3 is made up of 16 amino acids. CDR3 in amino acids: CASSSTPTGRNTEAFF. In DNA, the CDR3 is TGCGCCAGCAGCTCCACCCCGACAGGGAGGAACACTGAAGCTTTCTTT.

The genes are TRBV30 and TRBJ1-1, with TRBD1 identical over 7 bases. CDR1 is GTSNPN and CDR2 is SVGIG in the germline V gene (reference sequence). The trim removed 0 bases at V and 4 bases at J, leaving 8 bases unmatched. The CDR3 has 15 amino acids. Written as DNA, the CDR3 is TGTGCCTGGAGTGTCCCGGGACAGTGGGCCACTGAAGCTTTCTTT. This codes for CAWSVPGQWATEAFF.

CDR3 nucleotide sequence: TGTGCCAGCAGCCCGGACAGGGGGTTTGGCTACACCTTC. This codes for CASSPDRGFGYTF. This chain links TRBV5-4 with TRBJ1-2, with TRBD1 matching over 10 bases. CDR3 length: 13 amino acids. V dropped 4 bases and J dropped 7; count of bases not matched to a gene: 4. CDR1 SGHNT and CDR2 YYREEE come from the germline V gene (reference sequence).

The chain employs TRBV5-1 and TRBJ2-7; TRBD2 aligns across 8 bases. CDR1 SGHRS and CDR2 YFSETQ come from the germline V gene. The CDR3 totals 13 residues. Trimming removed 1 base from V and 4 bases from J; junction bases left unmatched: 1. CDR3 in DNA: TGCGCCAGCAGCTTGCCGGGAGGGTACGAGCAGTACTTC. Translating gives CASSLPGGYEQYF.

The chain recombines TRBV7-9 with TRBJ2-2; D gene unclear. The V gene's germline CDR1 is SEHNR and CDR2 FQNEAQ (reference sequence). V lost 6 bases and J lost 6, with 14 bases in between. CDR3 size: 14 residues. The CDR3 DNA sequence: TGTGCCAGCAGGGGCCCCGGCGACGCCGGGGAGCTGTTTTTT. Its translation is CASRGPGDAGELFF.

The chain joins TRBV4-1 to TRBJ2-7; 7 nucleotides line up with TRBD2. The germline gives CDR1 MGHRA, CDR2 YSYEKL. V trimming: 3 bases; J trimming: 6 bases; junction bases outside the gene matches: 8. CDR3 length: 14 amino acids. Written as DNA, the CDR3 is TGCGCCAGCAGCCAGAACGGACTAGATCCCGAGCAGTACTTC. This gives the protein CASSQNGLDPEQYF.

This clone has just one count. The chain combines TRBV10-3 with TRBJ1-3; tentatively, D is TRBD1 (5 bases). Germline V CDR1 and CDR2: ENHRY, SYGVKD. This CDR3 contains 13 residues. The V end was cut by 3 bases, the J end by 9 bases, with 12 bases between. The DNA of the CDR3 is TGTGCCATCAGTGATGGGAGTGGGGGCACCATATATTTT. Encoded protein: CAISDGSGGTIYF.

With regard to this clone: Additional DNA sequences in this sample encode the identical CDR3. The chain employs TRBV5-4 and TRBJ2-7; no definite D call. The germline V and J ends were trimmed by 0 bases and 4 bases, with 2 bases remaining between them. The CDR3 sequence is 11 residues long. Per the germline V gene, CDR1 is SGHNT and CDR2 is YYREEE (reference sequence). CDR3 protein: CASSLGYEQYF. CDR3 nucleotide sequence: TGTGCCAGCAGCTTGGGATACGAGCAGTACTTC.

This chain joins TRBV10-2 and TRBJ2-1, with 7 bases aligning to TRBD2. Looked up from germline, CDR1 is WSHSY and CDR2 is SAAADI. The V and J ends lost 3 bases and 1 base, in that order; junction bases with no gene match: 0. The CDR3 spans 14 residues. The CDR3 sequence is CASSDGGSYNEQFF. The CDR3, as DNA: TGCGCCAGCAGTGACGGGGGGTCCTACAATGAGCAGTTCTTC.

The chain uses TRBV4-3 and TRBJ2-1; D is perhaps TRBD2 (7 bases). The V end was cut by 4 bases, the J end by 0 bases, with 10 bases between. Germline CDR1 LGHNA, CDR2 YSLEER. CDR3 length: 15 residues. CDR3 region: CASSLGGPSYNEQFF. CDR3 sequence (DNA): TGCGCCAGCAGCCTGGGGGGGCCCTCCTACAATGAGCAGTTCTTC.

The chain recombines TRBV27 with TRBJ1-2, with 9 bases lining up with TRBD1. In germline, CDR1 is MNHEY, CDR2 SMNVEV (reference sequence). J lost 0 bases, V lost 10 bases, and 3 bases had no gene match. The CDR3 consists of 13 residues. The CDR3 loop reads CATRDRANYGYTF. CDR3 in DNA: TGTGCCACACGGGACAGGGCTAACTATGGCTACACCTTC.

The chain is built from TRBV6-1 and TRBJ1-2, with TRBD1 as a possible D gene (5 bases). Germline CDR1 reads MNHNS; CDR2 reads SASEGT. The CDR3 extends over 15 amino acids. Trimming shortened V by 4 bases and J by 4 bases, and 16 bases separated the two germline ends. The CDR3 here is CASSGGDSRSYGYTF. CDR3 bases: TGTGCCAGCAGTGGGGGGGACTCTCGGAGCTATGGCTACACCTTC.

The rearrangement links TRBV2 to TRBJ2-3, with TRBD2 matching over 7 bases. This CDR3 has 15 amino acids. Germline V gene data show CDR1 as SNHLY and CDR2 as FYNNEI. After removal of 4 bases from V and 2 bases from J, the junction contained 6 bases not matched to a gene. Here the CDR3 DNA reads TGTGCCAGCAGTGGGGTTAGCGGGTTCACAGATACGCAGTATTTT. Translation gives CASSGVSGFTDTQYF.

This rearrangement joins TRBV18 to TRBJ2-5; tentative D call: TRBD2 (6 bases). The CDR3 has 15 amino acids. The V gene lost 3 bases and the J gene lost 5 bases, with 16 bases spanning the gap. CDR1 and CDR2 (germline): KGHSH, LQKENI. Here the CDR3 reads CASSPRDSGMETQYF. The CDR3 DNA is TGTGCCAGCTCACCCCGGGACTCGGGGATGGAGACCCAGTACTTC.